This T cell receptor beta chain is from a study of T cells in Graves' hyperthyroidism and ophthalmopathy. Whole-study results and caveats: The model anticipated ophthalmopathy a median 6.5 months pre-onset.

Regarding this clonotype: Antigen: not known.

J was trimmed by 5 bases and V by 0 bases; bases with no gene match: 9. Germline CDR1 is KGHDR and CDR2 is SFDVKD. The CDR3 length is 18 residues. Regions amplified from RNA transcripts were the TCR beta CDR3 regions. Initially, a first-round RT-PCR of the TCR CDR3 employed the HTBI primer set. MiXCR, applied by TCRdb to the multiplex PCR reads, yields one record per CDR3 protein. Of some 300,000 distinct CDR3 sequences listed, 16% were seen once; the top ten hold 33%. The chain recombines TRBV24-1 with TRBJ2-2; TRBD2 agrees at 9 bases. The receptor comes from a man aged 25 to 45 with Graves' hyperthyroidism. The specimen sequenced was blood. CDR3 sequence (DNA): TGTGCCACCAGTGATTTGTGGATGACTAGCGGAGAGACCGGGGAGCTGTTTTTT. This sequence encodes CATSDLWMTSGETGELFF.